This note documents a single T cell receptor beta chain sequence. This sample was included in a study of blood T cell repertoires in COVID-19. Using immunoSEQ multiplex PCR, the repertoire was profiled, and TCRdb retains in-frame clones only, with some absent. The repertoire holds a few hundred thousand clones, with more than 80% as singletons. This CDR3 has 14 residues. Germline V CDR1 and CDR2: DFQATT, SNEGSKA (reference sequence). Trimming removed 3 bases from V and 2 bases from J; junction bases left unmatched: 5. V and J are TRBV20-1 and TRBJ2-7; 9 bases agree with TRBD1. This TCR derives from a man aged 18 to 30 who had recovered from COVID-19. The sequenced sample consisted of peripheral blood. This CDR3 is CSASRQGDPYEQYF. CDR3 coding DNA: TGCAGTGCTAGTCGACAGGGGGACCCCTACGAGCAGTACTTC.